The sequence of this TCR beta chain was determined in a study of identical twins. Per the germline V gene, CDR1 is ENHRY and CDR2 is SYGVKD. This CDR3 region has 15 residues. The ends were cut back, 3 bases at V and 2 bases at J, with 14 bases in the middle. This clonotype was seen many times. MiXCR, run by TCRdb on the 5' RACE reads, gives a single entry per CDR3 protein. The sample records 250,000 or so distinct CDR3 sequences, about 8.3% being singletons. These data were also reused for a study on yellow fever vaccine responses in identical twins.

The chain joins TRBV10-3 to TRBJ2-7; D is unclear. This sequence originates from a woman aged 18-29 years in good health. Sequencing input: CD8+ T cells sorted from blood. CDR3 sequence (DNA): TGTGCCATCAGTGACCCCGAGAATTTAGCCTACGAGCAGTACTTC. Amino acids: CAISDPENLAYEQYF.